This TCR beta chain was recorded in a study of cytomegalovirus exposure and HLA in healthy donors. With regard to this clone: Antigen: not known.

Per germline, CDR1 SSHAT and CDR2 FNYEAQ (reference sequence). V lost 4 bases and J lost 9, with 12 bases in between. The CDR3 loop spans 12 amino acids. PCR was performed using 60 Vbeta and 13 Jbeta primers. Method: immunoSEQ multiplex PCR; TCRdb's copy keeps in-frame clones and lacks some. Here the sample spans hundreds of thousands of clones, under 80% being singletons. Findings and limits, study-wide: In a later analysis, DRB1 alleles had the most associated TCRs; HLA-C alleles the fewest.

V gene TRBV7-7 combines with J gene TRBJ2-5; the D gene is possibly TRBD2 (5 bases). Sample: PBMCs. This clonotype originated in a female donor in good health and CMV-seronegative. CDR3 nucleotides: TGTGCCAGCAGCTCCAGTCCCGGGGCCCAGTACTTC. It encodes CASSSSPGAQYF. Using reference TRBV7-7 and TRBJ2-5 for the parts outside the CDR3, the full variable domain is GAGVSQSPRYKVTKRGQDVTLRCDPISSHATLYWYQQALGQGPEFLTYFNYEAQPDKSGLPSDRFSAERPEGSISTLTIQRTEQRDSAMYRCASSSSPGAQYFGPGTRLLVL.